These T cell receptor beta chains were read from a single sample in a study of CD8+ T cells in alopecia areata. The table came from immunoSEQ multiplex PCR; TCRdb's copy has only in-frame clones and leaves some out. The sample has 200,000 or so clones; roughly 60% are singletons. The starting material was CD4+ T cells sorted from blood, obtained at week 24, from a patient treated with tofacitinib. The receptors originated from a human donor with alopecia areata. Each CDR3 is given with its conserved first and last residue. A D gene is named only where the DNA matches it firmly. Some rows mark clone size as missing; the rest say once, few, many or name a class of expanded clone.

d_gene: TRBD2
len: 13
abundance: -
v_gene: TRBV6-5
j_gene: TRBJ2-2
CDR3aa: CASSRGSPGELFF
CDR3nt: TGTGCCAGCAGCCGCGGGAGCCCCGGGGAGCTGTTTTTT

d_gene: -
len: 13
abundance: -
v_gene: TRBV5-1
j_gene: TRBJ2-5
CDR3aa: CASSSGPQETQYF
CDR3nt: TGCGCCAGCAGTAGTGGGCCTCAAGAGACCCAGTACTTC

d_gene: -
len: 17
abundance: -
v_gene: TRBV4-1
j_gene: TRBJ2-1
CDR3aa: CASSQGLGRREHNEQFF
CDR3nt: TGCGCCAGCAGCCAAGGGCTCGGGCGGCGGGAACACAATGAGCAGTTCTTC

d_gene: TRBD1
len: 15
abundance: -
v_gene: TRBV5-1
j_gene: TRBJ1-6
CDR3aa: CASSEGTGGNSPLHF
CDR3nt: TGCGCCAGCAGCGAAGGGACAGGGGGGAATTCACCCCTCCACTTT

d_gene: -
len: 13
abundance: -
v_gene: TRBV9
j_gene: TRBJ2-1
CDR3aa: CASSGGEYNEQFF
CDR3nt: TGTGCCAGCAGCGGCGGGGAGTACAATGAGCAGTTCTTC

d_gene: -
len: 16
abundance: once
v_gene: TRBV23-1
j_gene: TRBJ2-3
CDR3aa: CASRPRCGESTDTQYF
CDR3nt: TGCGCCAGCAGGCCCCGTTGCGGGGAGAGCACAGATACGCAGTATTTT

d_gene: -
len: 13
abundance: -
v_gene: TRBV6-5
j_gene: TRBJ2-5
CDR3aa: CASSYGAGETQYF
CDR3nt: TGTGCCAGCAGTTACGGGGCTGGAGAGACCCAGTACTTC

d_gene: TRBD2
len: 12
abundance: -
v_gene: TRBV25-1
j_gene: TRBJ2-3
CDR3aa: CAAGGLRDTQYF
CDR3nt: TGTGCCGCCGGGGGACTACGGGATACGCAGTATTTT

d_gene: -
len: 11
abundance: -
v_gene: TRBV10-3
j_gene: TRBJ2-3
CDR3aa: CAIGAGDTQYF
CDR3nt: TGTGCCATCGGGGCTGGCGATACGCAGTATTTT

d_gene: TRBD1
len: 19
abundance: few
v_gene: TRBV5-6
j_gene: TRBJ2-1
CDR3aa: CASSPRRDRGLSSYNEQFF
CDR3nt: TGTGCCAGCAGCCCACGAAGGGACAGGGGCCTTAGCTCCTACAATGAGCAGTTCTTC

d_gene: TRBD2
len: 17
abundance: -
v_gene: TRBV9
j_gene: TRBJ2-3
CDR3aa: CASSVLHGSGTSDTQYF
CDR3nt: TGTGCCAGCAGCGTGCTTCACGGTAGCGGGACTTCAGATACGCAGTATTTT

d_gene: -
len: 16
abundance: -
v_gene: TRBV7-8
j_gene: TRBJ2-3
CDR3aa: CASSLAQLGGTDTQYF
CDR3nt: TGTGCCAGCAGCTTAGCGCAGTTAGGGGGCACAGATACGCAGTATTTT

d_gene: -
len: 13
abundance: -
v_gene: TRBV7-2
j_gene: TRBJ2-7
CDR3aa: CASSSSTSYEQYF
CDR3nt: TGTGCCAGCAGCTCCTCTACTAGCTACGAGCAGTACTTC

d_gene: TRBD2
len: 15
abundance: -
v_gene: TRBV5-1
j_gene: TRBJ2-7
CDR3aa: CASSYSGRASYEQYF
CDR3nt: TGCGCCAGCAGCTATAGCGGGAGGGCCTCCTACGAGCAGTACTTC

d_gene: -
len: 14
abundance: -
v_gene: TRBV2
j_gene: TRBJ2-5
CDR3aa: CASRVLMERETQYF
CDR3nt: TGTGCCAGCAGAGTGCTCATGGAACGAGAGACCCAGTACTTC

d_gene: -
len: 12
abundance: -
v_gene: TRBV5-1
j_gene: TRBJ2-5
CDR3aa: CASSSPPETQYF
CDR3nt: TGCGCCAGCAGCTCACCCCCAGAGACCCAGTACTTC

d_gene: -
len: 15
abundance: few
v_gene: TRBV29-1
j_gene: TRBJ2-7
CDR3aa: CSVGESRTAAYEQYF
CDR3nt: TGCAGCGTCGGGGAGAGCAGAACGGCGGCCTACGAGCAGTACTTC

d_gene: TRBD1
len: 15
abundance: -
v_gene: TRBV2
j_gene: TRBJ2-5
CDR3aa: CASRGGQGTGETQYF
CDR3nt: TGTGCCAGCAGAGGCGGACAGGGTACGGGAGAGACCCAGTACTTC

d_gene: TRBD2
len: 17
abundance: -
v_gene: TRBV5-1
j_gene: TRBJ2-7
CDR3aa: CASSSGTSGWAPYEQYF
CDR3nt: TGCGCCAGCAGCTCCGGGACTAGCGGGTGGGCCCCCTACGAGCAGTACTTC

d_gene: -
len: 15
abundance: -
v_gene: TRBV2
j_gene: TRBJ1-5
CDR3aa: CASSPGRNSNQPQHF
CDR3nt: TGTGCCAGCAGCCCCGGACGGAATAGCAATCAGCCCCAGCATTTT

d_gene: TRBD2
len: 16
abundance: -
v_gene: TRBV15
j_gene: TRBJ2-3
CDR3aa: CATITGPSGGTDTQYF
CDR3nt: TGTGCCACCATCACGGGGCCTAGCGGGGGAACAGATACGCAGTATTTT

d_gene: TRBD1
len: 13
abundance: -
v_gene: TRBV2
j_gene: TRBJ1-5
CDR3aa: CASRWTGAQPQHF
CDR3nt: TGTGCCAGCAGATGGACAGGGGCCCAGCCCCAGCATTTT

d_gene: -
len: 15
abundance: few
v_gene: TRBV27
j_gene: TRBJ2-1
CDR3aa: CASSLSLLVSHEQFF
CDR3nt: TGTGCCAGCAGTTTATCTCTACTAGTTTCCCATGAGCAGTTCTTC

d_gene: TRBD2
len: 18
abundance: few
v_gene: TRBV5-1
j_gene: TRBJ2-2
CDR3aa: CASSPRTSGSIGSGELFF
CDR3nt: TGCGCCAGCAGCCCACGGACTAGCGGGAGTATAGGATCCGGGGAGCTGTTTTTT

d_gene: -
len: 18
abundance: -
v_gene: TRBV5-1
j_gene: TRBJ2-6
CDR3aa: CASSLDGQIPSGANVLTF
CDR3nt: TGCGCCAGCAGCTTGGACGGACAGATCCCCTCTGGGGCCAACGTCCTGACTTTC

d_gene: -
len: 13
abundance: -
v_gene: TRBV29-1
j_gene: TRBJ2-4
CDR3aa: CSVADGSKNIQYF
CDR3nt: TGCAGCGTCGCCGACGGATCCAAAAACATTCAGTACTTC

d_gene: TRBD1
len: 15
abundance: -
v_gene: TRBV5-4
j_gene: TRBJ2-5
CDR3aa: CASSLETGYTETQYF
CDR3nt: TGTGCCAGCAGCTTGGAGACAGGGTACACGGAGACCCAGTACTTC

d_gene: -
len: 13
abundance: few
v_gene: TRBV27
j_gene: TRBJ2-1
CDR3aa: CASSLQVGNEQFF
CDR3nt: TGTGCCAGCAGTTTACAGGTGGGCAATGAGCAGTTCTTC